Below, 9 T cell receptor beta chains from the same sample are listed, as sequenced in a study of cytotoxic CD8 clonotypes in ibrutinib-treated CLL. The method was immunoSEQ multiplex PCR; TCRdb's version includes in-frame clones alone and lacks a portion of them. The sample consists of 65,000 to 95,000 clones, roughly 84% of them appearing once. The specimen comprised PBMCs, sampled before ibrutinib treatment. The receptors derive from a human donor with chronic lymphocytic leukemia.

The chain has TRBV6-5 and TRBJ1-5; TRBD1 matches at 8 bases. Germline V gives CDR1 MNHEY, CDR2 SVGAGI. The CDR3 consists of 14 residues. After removal of 7 bases from V and 7 bases from J, the junction contained 9 bases not matched to a gene. CDR3 sequence (DNA): TGTGCCAGCACGCTAGGACAGGGACCCCAGCCCCAGCATTTT. Translating gives CASTLGQGPQPQHF.

The V call is TRBV28, the J call TRBJ1-5; 7 nucleotides align to TRBD1. Unmatched junction bases numbered 8, after V lost 5 bases and J lost 1 base. The CDR3 is 16 residues long. Germline V gene sequence: CDR1 MDHEN, CDR2 SYDVKM. As DNA, the CDR3 is TGTGCCAGCAGTAGTCCCGGGACAGTGAGCAATCAGCCCCAGCATTTT. It translates to CASSSPGTVSNQPQHF.

This clone was detected a few times. V and J are TRBV14 and TRBJ2-1, with 10 bases identical to TRBD2. The CDR3 consists of 14 residues. Per germline, CDR1 SGHDN and CDR2 FVKESK. Trimming took 9 bases from V and 8 from J; bases not matched to a gene: 10. The CDR3 region has the DNA TGTGCCAGACTGAGCGGGAGGGCCCTCGATGAGCAGTTCTTC. Translation gives CARLSGRALDEQFF.

The chain links TRBV6-1 to TRBJ2-3; D unresolved. Germline V gives CDR1 MNHNS, CDR2 SASEGT. This CDR3 has 13 amino acids. Deletions cut 3 bases from V and 6 bases from J, with 10 bases between. In nucleotides, the CDR3 is TGTGCCAGCAGTGACAGAAGGGTGGATACGCAGTATTTT. Residues: CASSDRRVDTQYF.

The CDR3 protein is CASSIVSANSNQPQHF. CDR3 DNA: TGTGCCAGTAGTATAGTATCAGCAAATAGCAATCAGCCCCAGCATTTT. The V call is TRBV19, the J call TRBJ1-5; D uncertain. This CDR3 contains 16 residues. CDR1 is LNHDA, CDR2 SQIVND, per germline (reference sequence). The V end lost 1 base, the J end lost 0 bases, and 10 bases lay between the germline ends.

The chain couples TRBV5-1 to TRBJ2-2; TRBD2 aligns across 11 bases. The CDR3 contains 15 residues. CDR1 SGHRS and CDR2 YFSETQ come from the germline V gene. V lost 7 bases and J lost 6; bases outside the gene matches: 8. The DNA of the CDR3 is TGCGCCAGCCATACTAGCGGGAGTCAGGCCGGGGAGCTGTTTTTT. It translates to CASHTSGSQAGELFF.

The sample holds one count of this clone. The rearrangement links TRBV29-1 to TRBJ2-7, with D possibly matching TRBD2 (7 bases). V was clipped by 4 bases and J by 6 bases, with 28 bases between them. Germline lookup yields CDR1 SQVTM and CDR2 ANQGSEA. The CDR3 is made up of 17 amino acids. CDR3: CSVAAPGSGGRRGEQYF. CDR3 in DNA: TGCAGCGTTGCCGCGCCGGGGTCGGGGGGCCGACGTGGCGAGCAGTACTTC.

This sequence joins TRBV7-9 and TRBJ2-1; tentatively, D is TRBD2 (5 bases). Trimming left V 7 bases short and J 9 bases short, with 16 bases between. The germline V gene has CDR1 SEHNR and CDR2 FQNEAQ (reference sequence). This CDR3 is 13 amino acids long. CDR3 amino acids: CASILAEVGEQFF. CDR3 DNA: TGTGCCAGCATCCTAGCTGAGGTTGGTGAGCAGTTCTTC.

J is TRBJ2-2 and V is TRBV7-3; tentative D call: TRBD1 (6 bases). Trimming shortened V by 0 bases and J by 4 bases, and 12 bases separated the two germline ends. The CDR3 is 16 amino acids. The germline gives CDR1 SGHTA, CDR2 FQGTGA. CDR3 loop: CASSLTSSRGTGELFF. CDR3 DNA sequence: TGTGCCAGCAGCTTAACGTCGTCCAGGGGCACCGGGGAGCTGTTTTTT.